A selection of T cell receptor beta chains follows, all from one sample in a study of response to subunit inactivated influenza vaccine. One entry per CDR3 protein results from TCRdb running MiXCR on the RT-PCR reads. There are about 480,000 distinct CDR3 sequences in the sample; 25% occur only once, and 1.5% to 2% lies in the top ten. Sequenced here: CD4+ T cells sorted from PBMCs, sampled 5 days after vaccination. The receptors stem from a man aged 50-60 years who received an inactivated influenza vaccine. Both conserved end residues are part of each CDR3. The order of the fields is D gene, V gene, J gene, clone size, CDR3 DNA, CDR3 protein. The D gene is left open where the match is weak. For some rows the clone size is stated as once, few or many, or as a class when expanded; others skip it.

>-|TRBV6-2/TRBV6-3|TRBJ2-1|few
TGTGCCAGCAGACAAGTGGGATACAATGAGCAGTTCTTC
CASRQVGYNEQFF
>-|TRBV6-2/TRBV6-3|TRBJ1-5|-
TGTGCCAGCAGTTACGAGGGGAATCAGCCCCAGCATTTT
CASSYEGNQPQHF
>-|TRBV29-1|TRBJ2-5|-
TGCAGCGTCCTCAGGGAAGAGACCCAGTACTTC
CSVLREETQYF
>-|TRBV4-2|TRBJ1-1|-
TGTGCCAGCAGCCGGGAGACAGATAATGAAGCTTTCTTT
CASSRETDNEAFF
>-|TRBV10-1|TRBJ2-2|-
TGCGCCAGCAGTGTCTCGACGGTGTCCGGGGAGCTGTTTTTT
CASSVSTVSGELFF
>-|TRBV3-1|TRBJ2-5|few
TGTGCCAGCAGCCAAGGCTCTATACAAGAGACCCAGTACTTC
CASSQGSIQETQYF
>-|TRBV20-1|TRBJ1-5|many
TGCAGTGCTAGGACCGGCAATCAGCCCCAGCATTTT
CSARTGNQPQHF
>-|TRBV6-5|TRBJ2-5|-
TGTGCCAGCAGTTACCAGGGGAACCAAGAGACCCAGTACTTC
CASSYQGNQETQYF
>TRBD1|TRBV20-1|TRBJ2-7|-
TGCAGTGCTAGGCTGGGACAGGGGGCTCAAAACGAGCAGTACTTC
CSARLGQGAQNEQYF
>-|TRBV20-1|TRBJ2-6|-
TGCAGTGCTAACCAGGCCGGGGCCAACGTCCTGACTTTC
CSANQAGANVLTF
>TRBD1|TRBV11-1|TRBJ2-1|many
TGTGCCAGCAGCCCCGGGACAGGGAGCGATGAGCAGTTCTTC
CASSPGTGSDEQFF
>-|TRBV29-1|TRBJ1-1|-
TGCAGCGTTGAAGCCGGAGTCGCGAACACTGAAGCTTTCTTT
CSVEAGVANTEAFF
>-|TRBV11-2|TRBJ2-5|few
TGTGCCAGCAGCTCGGGACACCAAGAGACCCAGTACTTC
CASSSGHQETQYF
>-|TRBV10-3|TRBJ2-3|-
TGTGCCATCAGTGAGTCACTAGCCCAAATAAGCACAGATACGCAGTATTTT
CAISESLAQISTDTQYF
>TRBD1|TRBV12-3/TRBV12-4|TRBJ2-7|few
TGTGCCAGCAGTTTTACGGACAGGGGGCTTGCTGCGACCGACTACTACGAGCAGTACTTC
CASSFTDRGLAATDYYEQYF
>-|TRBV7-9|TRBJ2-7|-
TGTGCCAGCAGCTTCACAGGAATTCCACCTTCTGAGCAGTACTTC
CASSFTGIPPSEQYF
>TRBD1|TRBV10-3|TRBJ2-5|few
TGTGCCATCAGTGAGCAGGGGGCGAGGGAGACCCAGTACTTC
CAISEQGARETQYF
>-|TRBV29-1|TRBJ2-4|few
TGCAGCGTTGAAGAGGGTTTGGGAAACATTCAGTACTTC
CSVEEGLGNIQYF
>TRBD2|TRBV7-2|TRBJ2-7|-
TGTGCCAGCAGCCCCGGGGGGGCGGGAGGGATGGACGAGCAGTACTTC
CASSPGGAGGMDEQYF
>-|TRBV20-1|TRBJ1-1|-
TGCAGTGCTAGAGGGGGGTTAGGCGCTGAAGCTTTCTTT
CSARGGLGAEAFF
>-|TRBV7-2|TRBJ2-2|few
TGTGCCAGCAGCTTAGCTTCCGTCGGAAACACCGGGGAGCTGTTTTTT
CASSLASVGNTGELFF
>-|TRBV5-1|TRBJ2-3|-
TGCGCCAGCAGCTTGGGGTGGGGAAAACAGGCAGATACGCAGTATTTT
CASSLGWGKQADTQYF
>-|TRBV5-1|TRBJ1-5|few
TGCGCCAGCAGCTTTGGTCGAGGTCAGCCCCAGCATTTT
CASSFGRGQPQHF
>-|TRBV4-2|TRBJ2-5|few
TGTGCCAGCAGCCAAGACTGGGTGAATTATGGGACCCAGTACTTC
CASSQDWVNYGTQYF
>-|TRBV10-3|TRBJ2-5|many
TGTGCCATCAGTGAGTCGACGGGACGAACTGTACAGACCCAGTACTTC
CAISESTGRTVQTQYF
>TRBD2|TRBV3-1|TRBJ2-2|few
TGTGCCAGCGGGGGGGTCCCCACCGGGGAGCTGTTTTTT
CASGGVPTGELFF
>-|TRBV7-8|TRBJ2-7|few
TGTGCCAGCAGCCCCCATTTAAGCTACGAGCAGTACTTC
CASSPHLSYEQYF
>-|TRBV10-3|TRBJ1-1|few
TGTGCCATCAGCCTTCAGGAGAACACTGAAGCTTTCTTT
CAISLQENTEAFF
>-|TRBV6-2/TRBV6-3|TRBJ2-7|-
TGTGCCAACAGTTACTGGGAATCAAGCTCCTACGAGCAGTACTTC
CANSYWESSSYEQYF
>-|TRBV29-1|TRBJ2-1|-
TGCAGCGGGGGGAACAATGAGCAGTTCTTC
CSGGNNEQFF
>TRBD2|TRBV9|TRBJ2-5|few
TGTGCCAGCAGCGCCGCTAGCGGGAGGGCCGGAGAGACCCAGTACTTC
CASSAASGRAGETQYF
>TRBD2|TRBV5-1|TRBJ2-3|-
TGCGCCAGCAGCCCCGGTTGGGAGGGGCGCACAGATACGCAGTATTTT
CASSPGWEGRTDTQYF
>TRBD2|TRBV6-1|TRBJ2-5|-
TGTGCCAGCAGTGAAATTAGCGGGGTGTTGTCGACCCAGTACTTC
CASSEISGVLSTQYF
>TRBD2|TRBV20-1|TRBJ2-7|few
TGCAGTGCTAGGAACCCTCAGCGGGGAAGCTGGGAGCAGTACTTC
CSARNPQRGSWEQYF